This T cell receptor beta chain was obtained from a study of blood T cells in healthy people across ages. With a J-beta primer mix and a sample-barcoded 5' primer, a second PCR ran 7 to 11 cycles. Via MiXCR, TCRdb re-called the 5' RACE reads, giving one row per CDR3 protein. The top ten clones hold 7% to 9.5% of a sample with about 1,500,000 distinct CDR3 sequences, about 40% of them seen once. The germline V gene has CDR1 DFQATT and CDR2 SNEGSKA (reference sequence). Trimming left V 5 bases short and J 6 bases short, with 10 bases between. This CDR3 has 12 amino acids. With regard to this clonotype: The antigen remains undetermined.

Collection of 9 to 10 milliliters of peripheral blood was performed for each donor. Study-wide findings and caveats: Naive CD4+ cell counts and diversity both ran higher in long-lived than in aged donors. With naive T cell percentage, TCR beta diversity showed a strong correlation.

The sample was blood. This rearrangement joins TRBV20-1 to TRBJ2-2, with a weak D call TRBD2 (6 bases). The origin of this receptor is a woman between 18 and 29 years old in good health. Here the CDR3 DNA reads TGCAGTGCTCGACTAGGCCCCGGGGAGCTGTTTTTT. Encoded protein: CSARLGPGELFF.